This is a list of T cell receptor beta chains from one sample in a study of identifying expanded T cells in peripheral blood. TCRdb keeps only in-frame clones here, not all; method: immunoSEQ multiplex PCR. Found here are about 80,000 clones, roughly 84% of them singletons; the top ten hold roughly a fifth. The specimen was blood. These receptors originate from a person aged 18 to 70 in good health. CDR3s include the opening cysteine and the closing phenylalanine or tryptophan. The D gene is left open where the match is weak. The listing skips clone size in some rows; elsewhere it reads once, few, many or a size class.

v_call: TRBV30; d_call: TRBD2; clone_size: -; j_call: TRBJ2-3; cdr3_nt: TGTGCCTGGAGTAGGGGACTAGCGGACGATACGCAGTATTTT; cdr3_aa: CAWSRGLADDTQYF
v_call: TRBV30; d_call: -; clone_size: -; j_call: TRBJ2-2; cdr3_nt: TGTGCCTGGACTCGCCTGGGGGGATCGAACACCGGGGAGCTGTTTTTT; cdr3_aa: CAWTRLGGSNTGELFF
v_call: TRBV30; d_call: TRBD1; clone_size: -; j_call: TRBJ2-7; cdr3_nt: TGTGCCTGGAGTACCGGACAGGGGACCTACGAGCAGTACTTC; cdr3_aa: CAWSTGQGTYEQYF
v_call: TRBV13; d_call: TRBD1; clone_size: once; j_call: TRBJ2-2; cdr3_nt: TGTGCCAGCAGTCAACAGGGACAGGGCACCGGGGAGCTGTTTTTT; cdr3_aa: CASSQQGQGTGELFF
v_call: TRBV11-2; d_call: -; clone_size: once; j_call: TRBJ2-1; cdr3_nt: TGTGCCAGCAGCTTAGGCCAGGCGGGCAAGAGGGGTGAGCAGTTCTTC; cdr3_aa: CASSLGQAGKRGEQFF
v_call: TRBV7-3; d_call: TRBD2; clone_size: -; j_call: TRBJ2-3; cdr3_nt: TGTGCCAGCAGCTTAACCCGGACTAGCGAGAGAGATACGCAGTATTTT; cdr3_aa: CASSLTRTSERDTQYF
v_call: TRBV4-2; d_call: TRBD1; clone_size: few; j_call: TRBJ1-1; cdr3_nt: TGTGCCAGCAGAAACTCTCCGGCGACAGGGGAGACCACTGAAGCTTTCTTT; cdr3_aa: CASRNSPATGETTEAFF
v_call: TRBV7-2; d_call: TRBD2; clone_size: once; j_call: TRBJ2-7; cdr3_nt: TGTGCCAGCAGCTTGAAAGCGGGAGGGCTCTACGAGCAGTACTTC; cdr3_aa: CASSLKAGGLYEQYF
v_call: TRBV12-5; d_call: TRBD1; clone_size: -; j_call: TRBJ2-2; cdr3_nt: TGTGCTAGTGGGACGGGACAGGGTGAACCCGGGGAGCTGTTTTTT; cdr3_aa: CASGTGQGEPGELFF
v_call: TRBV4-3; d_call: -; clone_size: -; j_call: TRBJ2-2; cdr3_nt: TGCGCCAGCAGCCAAGACCCCGACAGTATCGGGGAGCTGTTTTTT; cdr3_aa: CASSQDPDSIGELFF